A few counts support the clone carrying this TCR beta chain. Its antigen is unidentified. The data were obtained in a study of beta chain features in type 1 diabetes. Whole-study results and caveats: All four CD4+ subsets from Type 1 diabetes patients carried moderately but significantly shorter TCRB CDR3s. A greater similarity of naive, central memory and Treg TCRB repertoires was seen among patients than among healthy donors.

Expressed TCRB transcripts were sequenced, since all the RNA that had been isolated was reverse transcribed. The table came from immunoSEQ multiplex PCR; TCRdb's copy has only in-frame clones and leaves some out. The data contain 300,000 to 350,000 clones, about a tenth of them singletons. Germline values: CDR1 SGHDT, CDR2 YYEEEE. Trimming removed 4 bases at V and 7 bases at J, with 9 bases between. CDR3 length: 13 residues. This TCR was sampled from a man aged 30 to 39 with type 1 diabetes. Sequencing was done on a sample of central memory CD4+ T cells from blood. The chain combines TRBV5-6 with TRBJ1-6; D gene unclear. CDR3 DNA: TGTGCCAGCAGCCGGGAAGTCAATTCACCCCTCCACTTT. It is translated as CASSREVNSPLHF.